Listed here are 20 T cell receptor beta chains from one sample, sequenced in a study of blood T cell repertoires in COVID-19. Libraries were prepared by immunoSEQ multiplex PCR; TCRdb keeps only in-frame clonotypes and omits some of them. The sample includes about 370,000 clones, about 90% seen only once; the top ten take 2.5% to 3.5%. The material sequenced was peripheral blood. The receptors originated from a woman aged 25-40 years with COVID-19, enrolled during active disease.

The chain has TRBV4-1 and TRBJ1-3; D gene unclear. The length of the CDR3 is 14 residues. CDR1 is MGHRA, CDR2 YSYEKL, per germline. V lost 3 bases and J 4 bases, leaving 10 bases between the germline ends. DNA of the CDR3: TGCGCCAGCAGCCACGGGAACACGGGAAACACCATATATTTT. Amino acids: CASSHGNTGNTIYF.

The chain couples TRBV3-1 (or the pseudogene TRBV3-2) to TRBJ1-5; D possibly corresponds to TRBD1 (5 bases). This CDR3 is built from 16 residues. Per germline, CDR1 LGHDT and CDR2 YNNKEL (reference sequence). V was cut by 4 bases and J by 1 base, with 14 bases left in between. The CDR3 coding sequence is TGTGCCAGCAGCCTTGGACCGGGGGGGAGCAATCAGCCCCAGCATTTT. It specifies CASSLGPGGSNQPQHF.

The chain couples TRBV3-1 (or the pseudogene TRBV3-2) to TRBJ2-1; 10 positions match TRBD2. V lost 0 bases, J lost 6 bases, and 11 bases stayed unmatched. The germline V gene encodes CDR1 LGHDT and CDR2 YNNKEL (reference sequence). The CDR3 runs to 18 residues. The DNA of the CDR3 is TGTGCCAGCAGCCAAGATTTAAGCGGGGGGGCCTTCTTCAATGAGCAGTTCTTC. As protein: CASSQDLSGGAFFNEQFF.

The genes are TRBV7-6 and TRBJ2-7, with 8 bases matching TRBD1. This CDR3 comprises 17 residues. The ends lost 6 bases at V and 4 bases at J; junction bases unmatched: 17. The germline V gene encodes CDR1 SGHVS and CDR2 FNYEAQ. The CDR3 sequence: CASRPKPRGRPDYEQYV. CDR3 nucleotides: TGTGCCAGCAGGCCTAAACCCAGGGGGCGGCCAGATTACGAGCAGTACGTC.

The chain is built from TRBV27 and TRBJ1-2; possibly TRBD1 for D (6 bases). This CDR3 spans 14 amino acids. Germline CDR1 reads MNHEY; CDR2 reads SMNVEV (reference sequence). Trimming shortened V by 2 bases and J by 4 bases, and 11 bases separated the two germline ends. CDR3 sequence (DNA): TGTGCCAGCAGTTTAGGTGGGACAACCTATGGCTACACCTTC. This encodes CASSLGGTTYGYTF.

CDR3 protein: CASTSGSQTKSSTDTQYF. The CDR3 DNA is TGCGCCAGCACCTCGGGATCCCAGACAAAGTCGAGCACAGATACGCAGTATTTT. The chain combines TRBV10-2 with TRBJ2-3; weak D call: TRBD2 (5 bases). Trimming stripped 7 bases from V and 0 bases from J, with 23 bases between. CDR1 WSHSY and CDR2 SAAADI come from the germline V gene. The length of the CDR3 is 18 residues.

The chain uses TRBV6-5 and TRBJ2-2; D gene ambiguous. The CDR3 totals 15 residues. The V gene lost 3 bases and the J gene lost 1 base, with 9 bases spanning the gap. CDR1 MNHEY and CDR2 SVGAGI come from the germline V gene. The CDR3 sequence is CASSYQVMNTGELFF. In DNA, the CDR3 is TGTGCCAGCAGTTATCAGGTGATGAACACCGGGGAGCTGTTTTTT.

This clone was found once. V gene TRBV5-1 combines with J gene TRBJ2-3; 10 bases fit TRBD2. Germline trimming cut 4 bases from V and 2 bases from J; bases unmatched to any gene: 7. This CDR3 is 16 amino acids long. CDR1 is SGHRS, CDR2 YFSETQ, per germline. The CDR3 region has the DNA TGCGCCAGCAGCCTATTAGCGGGAGGAAACACAGATACGCAGTATTTT. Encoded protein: CASSLLAGGNTDTQYF. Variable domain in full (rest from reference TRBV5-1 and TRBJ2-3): KAGVTQTPRYLIKTRGQQVTLSCSPISGHRSVSWYQQTPGQGLQFLFEYFSETQRNKGNFPGRFSGRQFSNSRSEMNVSTLELGDSALYLCASSLLAGGNTDTQYFGPGTRLTVL.

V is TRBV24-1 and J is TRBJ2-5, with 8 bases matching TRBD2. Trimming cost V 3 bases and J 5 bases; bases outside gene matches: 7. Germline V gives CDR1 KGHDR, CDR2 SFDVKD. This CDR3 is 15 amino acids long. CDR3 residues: CATSDPGREGETQYF. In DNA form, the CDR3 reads TGTGCCACCAGTGATCCCGGACGGGAGGGGGAGACCCAGTACTTC.

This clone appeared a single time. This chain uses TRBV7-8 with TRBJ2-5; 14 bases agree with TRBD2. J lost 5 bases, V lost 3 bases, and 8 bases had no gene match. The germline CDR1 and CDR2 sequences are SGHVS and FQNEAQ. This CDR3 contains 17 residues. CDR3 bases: TGTGCCAGCAGCTTCCTGACTAGCGGGAGGGGTCTGGAGACCCAGTACTTC. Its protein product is CASSFLTSGRGLETQYF.

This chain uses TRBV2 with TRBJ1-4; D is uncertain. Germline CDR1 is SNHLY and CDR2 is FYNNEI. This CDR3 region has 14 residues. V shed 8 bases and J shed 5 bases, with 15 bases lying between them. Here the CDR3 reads CASQIRGQNEKLFF. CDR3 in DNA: TGTGCCAGCCAAATTAGAGGCCAAAATGAAAAACTGTTTTTT.

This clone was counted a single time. The CDR3: CASSIRPLYSSYNEQFF. Written as DNA, the CDR3 is TGTGCCAGTAGTATACGGCCCCTTTACAGCTCCTACAATGAGCAGTTCTTC. This chain connects TRBV19 to TRBJ2-1; no clear D gene. The ends were cut back, 2 bases at V and 0 bases at J, with 14 bases in the middle. The CDR3 loop spans 17 amino acids. From germline, CDR1 is LNHDA and CDR2 SQIVND (reference sequence).

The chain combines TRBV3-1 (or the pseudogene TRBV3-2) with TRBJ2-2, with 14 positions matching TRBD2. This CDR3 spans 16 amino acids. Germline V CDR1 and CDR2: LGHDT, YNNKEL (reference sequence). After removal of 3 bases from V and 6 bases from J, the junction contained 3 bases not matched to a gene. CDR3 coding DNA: TGTGCCAGCAGCCAGACTAGCGGGGGGGCCGCCGGGGAGCTGTTTTTT. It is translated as CASSQTSGGAAGELFF.

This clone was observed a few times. CDR3 sequence reads: CASSLLAGGDEQFF. The CDR3 DNA reads TGTGCCAGCAGCTTACTAGCGGGGGGGGATGAGCAGTTCTTC. J is TRBJ2-1 and V is TRBV11-2; 12 bases agree with TRBD2. V shed 2 bases and J 8 bases; nucleotides not matched to a gene: 1. The germline V gene encodes CDR1 SGHAT and CDR2 FQNNGV. This CDR3 has 14 residues.

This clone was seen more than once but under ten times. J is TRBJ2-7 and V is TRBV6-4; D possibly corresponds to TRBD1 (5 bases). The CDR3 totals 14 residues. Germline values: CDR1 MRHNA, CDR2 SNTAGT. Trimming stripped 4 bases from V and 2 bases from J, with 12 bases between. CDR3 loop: CASSVLPGPYEQYF. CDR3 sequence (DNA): TGTGCCAGCAGTGTGTTACCAGGGCCCTACGAGCAGTACTTC.

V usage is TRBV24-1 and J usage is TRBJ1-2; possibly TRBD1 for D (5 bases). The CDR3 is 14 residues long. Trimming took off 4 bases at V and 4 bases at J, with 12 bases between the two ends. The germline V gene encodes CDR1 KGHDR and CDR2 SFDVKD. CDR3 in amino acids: CATSEGHKGYGYTF. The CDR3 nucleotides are TGTGCCACCAGTGAAGGACACAAGGGCTATGGCTACACCTTC.

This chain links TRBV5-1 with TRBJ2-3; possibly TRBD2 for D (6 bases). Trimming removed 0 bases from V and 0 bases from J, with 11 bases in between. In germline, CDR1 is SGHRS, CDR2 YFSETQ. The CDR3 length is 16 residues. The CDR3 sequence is CASSLGGTASTDTQYF. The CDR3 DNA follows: TGCGCCAGCAGCTTGGGCGGGACGGCAAGCACAGATACGCAGTATTTT.

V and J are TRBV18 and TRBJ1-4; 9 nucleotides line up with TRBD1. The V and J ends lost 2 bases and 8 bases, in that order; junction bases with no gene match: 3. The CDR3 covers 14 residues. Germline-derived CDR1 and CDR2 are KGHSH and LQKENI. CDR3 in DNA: TGTGCCAGCTCACCAAACAGGGGGCGCGAAAAACTGTTTTTT. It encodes CASSPNRGREKLFF.

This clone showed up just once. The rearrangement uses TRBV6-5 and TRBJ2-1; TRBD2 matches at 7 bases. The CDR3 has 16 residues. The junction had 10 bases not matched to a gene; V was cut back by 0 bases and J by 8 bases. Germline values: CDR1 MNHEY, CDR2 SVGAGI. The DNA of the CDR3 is TGTGCCAGCAGTTACTCGCTTAGCGGGCCTTACCATGAGCAGTTCTTC. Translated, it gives CASSYSLSGPYHEQFF.

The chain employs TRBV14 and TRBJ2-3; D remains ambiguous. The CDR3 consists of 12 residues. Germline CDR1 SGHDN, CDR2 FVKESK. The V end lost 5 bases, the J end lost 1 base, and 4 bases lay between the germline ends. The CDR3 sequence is CASSSGTDTQYF. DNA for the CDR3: TGTGCCAGCAGCAGCGGCACAGATACGCAGTATTTT. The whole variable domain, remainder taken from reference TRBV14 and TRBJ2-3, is EAGVTQFPSHSVIEKGQTVTLRCDPISGHDNLYWYRRVMGKEIKFLLHFVKESKQDESGMPNNRFLAERTGGTYSTLKVQPAELEDSGVYFCASSSGTDTQYFGPGTRLTVL.